This record looks at one TCR beta chain sequence and its context. This entry belongs to a study of cytomegalovirus exposure and HLA in healthy donors. Primers for the PCR totalled 60 Vbeta and 13 Jbeta. Sequenced by immunoSEQ multiplex PCR; TCRdb stores in-frame clones only, minus some. The sample lists about 200,000 clones, roughly 80% occurring once. The CDR3 contains 16 residues. After removal of 2 bases from V and 1 base from J, the junction contained 5 bases not matched to a gene. Germline V CDR1 and CDR2: SGHVS, FNYEAQ. The gene calls are TRBV7-6 and TRBJ2-5; 9 bases are a match to TRBD2. This TCR came from a man aged 30-40 years in good health and CMV-seronegative. The sequenced sample consisted of PBMCs. The CDR3, as DNA: TGTGCCAGCAGCTTAATGATAGCGGGGGTCCAAGAGACCCAGTACTTC. As protein: CASSLMIAGVQETQYF.